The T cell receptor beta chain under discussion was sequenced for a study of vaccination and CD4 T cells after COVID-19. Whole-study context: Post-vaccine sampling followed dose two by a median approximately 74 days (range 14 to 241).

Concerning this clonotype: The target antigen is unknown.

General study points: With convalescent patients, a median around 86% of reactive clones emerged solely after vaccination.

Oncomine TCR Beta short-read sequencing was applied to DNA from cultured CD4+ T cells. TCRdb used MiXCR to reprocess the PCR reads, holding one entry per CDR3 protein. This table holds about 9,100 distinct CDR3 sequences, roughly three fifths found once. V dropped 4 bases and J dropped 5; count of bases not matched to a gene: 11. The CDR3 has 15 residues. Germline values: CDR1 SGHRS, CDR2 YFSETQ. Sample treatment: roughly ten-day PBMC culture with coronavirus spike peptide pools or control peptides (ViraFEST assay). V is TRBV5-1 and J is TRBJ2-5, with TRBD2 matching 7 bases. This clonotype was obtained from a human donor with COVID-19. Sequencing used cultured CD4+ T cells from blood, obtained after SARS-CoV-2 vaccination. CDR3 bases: TGCGCCAGCAGCCTTCTCACTAGCGACCGGGAGACCCAGTACTTC. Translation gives CASSLLTSDRETQYF.